This T cell receptor beta chain came from a study of shared clonotypes between healthy human individuals. The CDR3 contains 13 residues. V was cut by 5 bases and J by 0 bases, with 8 bases left in between. The germline V gene has CDR1 MNHNS and CDR2 SASEGT. Method: immunoSEQ multiplex PCR; TCRdb's copy keeps in-frame clones and lacks some. This sample yields about 680,000 clones, of which more than 70% are seen a single time; around 2% belongs to the top ten. Material: memory CD4+ T cells sorted from blood. The subset: CD45RA-negative fraction. This chain connects TRBV6-1 to TRBJ2-7, with no clear D. The sequence was obtained from a woman in her 30s in good health. CDR3 DNA sequence: TGTGCCAGCAGTTGGACGTCCTCCTACGAGCAGTACTTC. Residues: CASSWTSSYEQYF.